The clone carrying this T cell receptor beta chain was observed at least ten times. Its antigen remains unknown. The data are from a study of immune heterogeneity within non-small cell lung tumors. In a multiplex PCR, 32 V and 13 J primers amplified TCR beta CDR3. TCRdb independently ran MiXCR on the multiplex PCR reads; one entry per CDR3 protein. The table records about 10,000 distinct CDR3 sequences, around 17% of them present only once. In germline, CDR1 is SGHRS, CDR2 YFSETQ. The CDR3 consists of 13 residues. Trimming pared 0 bases from V and 6 bases from J, leaving 10 bases between. Study results and limitations: The high-frequency T-cell receptor beta clonotypes mostly did not match up between individual patients.

Each sample used about 650 ng of genomic DNA from bulk tumor tissue. From each primary tumor, several far-apart biopsies were obtained during surgery. The study cohort was described as untreated, and its members had newly diagnosed non-small cell lung cancer. They went on to have curative surgery. The chain has TRBV5-1 and TRBJ2-7; D call uncertain. The material sequenced was lung tumor tissue. The clonotype comes from a man aged 40-49 years with non-small cell lung cancer. In DNA, the CDR3 is TGCGCCAGCAGCTTGGGAGCTGGCGGCGAGCAGTACTTC. Its translation: CASSLGAGGEQYF.